This entry is about one T cell receptor beta chain. Antigen unknown. These data are taken from a study of T cell repertoires in cytomegalovirus infection. CDR3 length: 16 amino acids. Between the trimmed V and J ends, which lost 3 bases and 4 bases, there was a span of 18 bases. Germline loops: CDR1 LNHDA, CDR2 SQIVND (reference sequence). A single record per CDR3 protein comes from TCRdb applying MiXCR to the reads. The repertoire holds about 830,000 distinct CDR3 sequences, around a third seen once, with 9.5% to 15% in the top ten. V and J are TRBV19 and TRBJ1-2; D perhaps matches TRBD1 (5 bases). The sequencing here drew on cultured CD8+ T cells from PBMCs, taken from culture after CMV antigen stimulation. The source of this sequence is a human donor in good health (CMV status not recorded). Some clones in this sample may be carry-over from other donors' samples. The CDR3 loop is CASSIGGRGRSYGYTF. In nucleotides, the CDR3 is TGTGCCAGTAGTATCGGCGGTAGGGGTCGGAGCTATGGCTACACCTTC.